The sample holds one count of the clone carrying this T cell receptor (beta chain). Here immunoSEQ multiplex PCR was the method, and the copy in TCRdb shows in-frame clones only, minus some. Among about 350,000 clones listed, approximately 90% were seen once. This CDR3 comprises 15 residues. The germline gives CDR1 SGHRS, CDR2 YFSETQ. V gave up 7 bases and J gave up 1 base; unmatched junction bases: 7. These data come from a study of blood T cell repertoires in COVID-19. Sequencing was carried out using peripheral blood. The V call is TRBV5-1, the J call TRBJ2-5; TRBD2 matches at 10 bases. The TCR sequence derives from a woman in her sixties or seventies with COVID-19, enrolled during active disease. In DNA, the CDR3 is TGCGCCAGCGCCCCTAGCGGGAGAACCCAAGAGACCCAGTACTTC. It codes for CASAPSGRTQETQYF.